A selection of T cell receptor beta chains follows, all from one sample in a study of T cells in Graves' hyperthyroidism and ophthalmopathy. TCRdb reprocessed the multiplex PCR reads with MiXCR, giving one entry per CDR3 protein. The sample contains approximately 400,000 distinct CDR3 sequences, roughly 14% of which appear only once. The sequencing sample was made of blood. Source of these receptors: a young woman with Graves' hyperthyroidism that later progressed to Graves' ophthalmopathy. Each CDR3 is given with its conserved first and last residue. Each record gives: CDR3 length, clone size, D gene, V gene, J gene, CDR3 protein, CDR3 DNA. A D gene is named only where the DNA matches it firmly. Size tells how often a clone was seen (once, few, many) or the class of an expanded clone, and some rows leave it out.

11	.	.	TRBV7-2	TRBJ1-2	CARVDGYGYTF	TGTGCCAGGGTGGACGGCTATGGCTACACCTTC
13	many	.	TRBV11-2	TRBJ2-7	CASSLTPSYEQYF	TGTGCCAGCAGCTTAACCCCTTCCTACGAGCAGTACTTC
14	.	.	TRBV4-3	TRBJ1-2	CASSQGYGARGYTF	TGCGCCAGCAGCCAAGGATACGGGGCAAGGGGCTACACCTTC
17	many	TRBD2	TRBV5-4	TRBJ2-1	CASSLGTSGSSYNEQFF	TGTGCCAGCAGCTTGGGGACTAGCGGGAGCTCCTACAATGAGCAGTTCTTC
15	many	TRBD1	TRBV10-3	TRBJ1-4	CAIRGGRTSNEKLFF	TGTGCCATCAGAGGGGGCCGGACCTCTAATGAAAAACTGTTTTTT
13	many	.	TRBV18	TRBJ2-3	CASSPPMAHTQYF	TGTGCCAGCTCACCACCGATGGCCCATACGCAGTATTTT
14	once	.	TRBV29-1	TRBJ2-2	CSAYDTENTGELFF	TGCAGCGCTTATGACACTGAGAACACCGGGGAGCTGTTTTTT
13	.	.	TRBV28	TRBJ1-2	CASRSGGDYGYTF	TGTGCCAGCAGATCGGGGGGGGACTATGGCTACACCTTC
16	many	TRBD1	TRBV7-2	TRBJ1-4	CASSLEGQGWSEKLFF	TGTGCCAGCAGCTTAGAGGGACAGGGATGGAGTGAAAAACTGTTTTTT
15	few	.	TRBV4-2	TRBJ2-7	CASSQDLGAPYEQYF	TGTGCCAGCAGCCAAGATCTGGGGGCTCCTTACGAGCAGTACTTC
16	many	TRBD1	TRBV27	TRBJ2-7	CASRPSRGQGVYEQYF	TGTGCCAGCAGACCTAGTAGGGGACAGGGTGTTTACGAGCAGTACTTC
15	many	TRBD2	TRBV2	TRBJ2-1	CASIAGGPGVNEQFF	TGTGCCAGTATAGCGGGAGGGCCGGGGGTGAATGAGCAGTTCTTC
14	many	.	TRBV28	TRBJ1-4	CASSFLSVNEKLFF	TGTGCCAGCAGTTTCCTCTCGGTGAATGAAAAACTGTTTTTT
15	many	TRBD2	TRBV7-9	TRBJ2-1	CASSTGTSGDNEQFF	TGTGCCAGCAGCACCGGCACTAGCGGGGACAATGAGCAGTTCTTC
14	few	.	TRBV29-1	TRBJ1-3	CSVGTRDSGNTIYF	TGCAGCGTTGGGACGAGAGACTCTGGAAACACCATATATTTT
15	.	.	TRBV7-2	TRBJ2-1	CASSPQGGGSNEQFF	TGTGCCAGCAGCCCCCAAGGCGGGGGCTCGAATGAGCAGTTCTTC
11	many	.	TRBV6-6	TRBJ2-7	CASSYSAKQYF	TGTGCCAGCAGTTACTCGGCAAAGCAGTACTTC
14	few	TRBD1	TRBV29-1	TRBJ2-5	CSVWTGFGLETQYF	TGCAGCGTTTGGACAGGGTTTGGCCTAGAGACCCAGTACTTC
15	.	.	TRBV15	TRBJ1-2	CATSRDLVGRDGYTF	TGTGCCACCAGCAGAGATTTGGTTGGACGAGATGGCTACACCTTC
15	few	TRBD2	TRBV20-1	TRBJ2-1	CSALAGRRGYNEQFF	TGCAGTGCTCTAGCGGGTCGCCGAGGCTACAATGAGCAGTTCTTC
10	many	.	TRBV20-1	TRBJ1-2	CSAPSYGYTF	TGCAGTGCCCCGAGCTATGGCTACACCTTC
15	.	.	TRBV5-6	TRBJ2-7	CASSLAWTETYEQYF	TGTGCCAGCAGCTTGGCATGGACAGAGACCTACGAGCAGTACTTC
15	.	TRBD1	TRBV28	TRBJ2-2	CASSLEGARTGELFF	TGTGCCAGCAGTTTAGAGGGGGCGCGAACCGGGGAGCTGTTTTTT
14	.	.	TRBV3-1	TRBJ2-7	CASSQNPGGYEQYF	TGTGCCAGCAGCCAGAACCCCGGCGGGTACGAGCAGTACTTC
17	few	TRBD2	TRBV25-1	TRBJ2-3	CASSESVSGGYTDTQYF	TGTGCCAGCAGTGAATCCGTTAGCGGGGGGTATACAGATACGCAGTATTTT
16	.	TRBD1	TRBV24-1	TRBJ2-7	CATSDSARGRQGEQYF	TGTGCCACCAGTGATTCTGCGAGGGGGCGGCAGGGCGAGCAGTACTTC
12	many	TRBD1	TRBV28	TRBJ2-7	CATGQDSYEQYF	TGTGCCACCGGACAGGACTCCTACGAGCAGTACTTC
14	few	TRBD1	TRBV20-1	TRBJ2-7	CSAYSGTGNHEQYF	TGCAGTGCTTATTCCGGGACAGGGAACCACGAGCAGTACTTC
13	few	.	TRBV6-6	TRBJ1-4	CASSYSNNRKLFF	TGTGCCAGCAGTTACTCGAATAACAGAAAACTGTTTTTT
15	many	.	TRBV7-8	TRBJ2-3	CASSPRRITLDTQYF	TGTGCCAGCAGCCCCCGTCGGATAACTCTGGATACGCAGTATTTT
15	many	.	TRBV13	TRBJ1-1	CASSLSPTGDTEAFF	TGTGCCAGCAGCTTAAGCCCGACAGGCGACACTGAAGCTTTCTTT
15	many	TRBD2	TRBV28	TRBJ2-7	CASSPTGTSGRWQYF	TGTGCCAGCAGTCCCACCGGGACTAGCGGGAGGTGGCAGTACTTC
14	few	TRBD1	TRBV10-3	TRBJ2-1	CAVQGDRDVDEQFF	TGTGCCGTCCAGGGGGACAGGGATGTAGATGAGCAGTTCTTC
12	.	.	TRBV12-3/TRBV12-4	TRBJ1-6	CASGDYNSPLHF	TGTGCCAGCGGGGACTATAATTCACCCCTCCACTTT
11	many	.	TRBV2	TRBJ2-1	CASYLGGRQFF	TGTGCCAGCTACTTAGGCGGGCGGCAGTTCTTC
15	.	.	TRBV6-1	TRBJ2-5	CASSEYAGRTKTQYF	TGTGCCAGCAGTGAATATGCCGGCAGGACCAAGACCCAGTACTTC
16	.	.	TRBV6-4	TRBJ2-3	CASSDSLTLRTDTQYF	TGTGCCAGCAGTGACTCCCTGACTTTACGCACAGATACGCAGTATTTT
19	many	TRBD1	TRBV12-3/TRBV12-4	TRBJ1-1	CASRVGQVLSKIRNTEAFF	TGTGCCAGCAGGGTGGGACAGGTTCTTTCGAAGATAAGGAACACTGAAGCTTTCTTT
14	.	.	TRBV9	TRBJ2-4	CASSVASAGNIQYF	TGTGCCAGCAGCGTAGCCTCGGCGGGAAACATTCAGTACTTC
15	.	.	TRBV28	TRBJ2-3	CASSELRDGTDTQYF	TGTGCCAGCAGTGAACTCCGGGACGGCACAGATACGCAGTATTTT
16	.	TRBD1	TRBV4-1	TRBJ2-1	CASSHPARTGLNEQFF	TGCGCCAGCAGCCACCCAGCCCGGACAGGATTAAATGAGCAGTTCTTC
12	.	.	TRBV25-1	TRBJ1-2	CASRQVPYGYTF	TGTGCCAGTAGACAGGTGCCCTATGGCTACACCTTC
15	.	.	TRBV4-1	TRBJ1-6	CASSQVGTFNSPLHF	TGCGCCAGCAGCCAAGTTGGGACTTTTAATTCACCCCTCCACTTT
12	few	.	TRBV7-9	TRBJ1-2	CASSPTDGGYTF	TGTGCCAGCAGCCCTACAGACGGTGGCTACACCTTC
16	many	.	TRBV13	TRBJ2-1	CASSLRRDGTGNEQFF	TGTGCCAGCAGCTTAAGGCGGGACGGGACGGGAAATGAGCAGTTCTTC
15	.	TRBD1	TRBV2	TRBJ2-7	CASSAYRDRVSEQYF	TGTGCCAGCAGCGCATACCGGGACAGGGTATCCGAGCAGTACTTC
13	many	.	TRBV3-1	TRBJ2-3	CASRPAVADTQYF	TGTGCCAGCAGGCCCGCGGTGGCAGATACGCAGTATTTT
11	many	.	TRBV2	TRBJ1-1	CASRGATEAFF	TGTGCCAGCAGGGGGGCCACTGAAGCTTTCTTT
15	.	.	TRBV6-2/TRBV6-3	TRBJ2-1	CASNWDRRSYNEQFF	TGTGCCAGCAATTGGGACCGCCGCTCCTACAATGAGCAGTTCTTC
14	many	TRBD1	TRBV2	TRBJ2-1	CASSEDRGYNEQFF	TGTGCCAGCAGTGAGGACAGGGGCTACAATGAGCAGTTCTTC
15	.	TRBD2	TRBV4-1	TRBJ2-7	CVSSRPTSGSYEQYF	TGCGTCAGCAGCCGACCTACTAGCGGCTCCTACGAGCAGTACTTC
18	many	TRBD2	TRBV27	TRBJ2-5	CASSLVGLAGLRQETQYF	TGTGCCAGCAGTCTAGTAGGACTAGCGGGATTAAGGCAAGAGACCCAGTACTTC
16	many	TRBD2	TRBV7-9	TRBJ2-2	CASSSPGGVNTGELFF	TGTGCCAGCAGCTCCCCGGGGGGAGTGAACACCGGGGAGCTGTTTTTT
11	.	.	TRBV30	TRBJ1-3	CAWTPGNTIYF	TGTGCCTGGACACCGGGAAACACCATATATTTT
15	few	TRBD2	TRBV29-1	TRBJ2-5	CSARTSGSFGETQYF	TGCAGCGCAAGGACTAGCGGGAGTTTCGGAGAGACCCAGTACTTC